The clone carrying this T cell receptor beta chain was detected only once. This entry belongs to a study of PD-L1 blockade in urothelial cancer. Specified time point: pretreatment peripheral blood. Produced via immunoSEQ multiplex PCR; TCRdb's table is partial and in-frame only. The table lists around 40,000 clones, approximately 89% of them singletons. Germline V gives CDR1 SGHTA, CDR2 FQGTGA. The CDR3 has 13 residues. V was trimmed by 1 base and J by 13 bases, leaving 16 bases between them. This chain links TRBV7-3 with TRBJ2-5, with D hard to call. This TCR was sampled from a woman aged 60 to 75 with urothelial cancer. Here the sequenced sample was PBMCs, taken around atezolizumab (anti-PD-L1) treatment. CDR3: CASSLSSSVPVYF. The CDR3 DNA reads TGTGCCAGCAGCTTAAGTTCTTCGGTGCCGGTGTACTTC.